This T cell receptor beta chain was retrieved from a study of CD8+ T cells in alopecia areata. Study at large: Oral tofacitinib, 5 to 10 mg twice daily, was given in an open-label trial.

Regarding treatment: oral pan-JAK inhibitor, 5-10 mg twice daily. Study observations and caveats: Tofacitinib yielded significantly lower scalp clonality and fewer expanded CD8+ clones among the top 100.

The germline gives CDR1 LGHNA, CDR2 YNFKEQ. The CDR3 covers 14 residues. Trimming pared 4 bases from V and 1 base from J, leaving 7 bases between. The table lists this clone with a few counts. Its specificity is unknown. Sequencing templates came from extracted RNA that was reverse transcribed into cDNA. The protocol was immunoSEQ multiplex PCR, while the TCRdb copy is restricted to in-frame clones and leaves out a portion. This table holds about 160,000 clones, 50% to 70% found once. The chain recombines TRBV4-2 with TRBJ2-2, with D possibly matching TRBD1 (5 bases). This clonotype originated in a human donor with alopecia areata. The sample consisted of CD4+ T cells sorted from blood, taken at week 4, from a patient treated with tofacitinib. The CDR3 region has the DNA TGTGCCAGCAGCCCTCAGGGGAACACCGGGGAGCTGTTTTTT. It is translated as CASSPQGNTGELFF.